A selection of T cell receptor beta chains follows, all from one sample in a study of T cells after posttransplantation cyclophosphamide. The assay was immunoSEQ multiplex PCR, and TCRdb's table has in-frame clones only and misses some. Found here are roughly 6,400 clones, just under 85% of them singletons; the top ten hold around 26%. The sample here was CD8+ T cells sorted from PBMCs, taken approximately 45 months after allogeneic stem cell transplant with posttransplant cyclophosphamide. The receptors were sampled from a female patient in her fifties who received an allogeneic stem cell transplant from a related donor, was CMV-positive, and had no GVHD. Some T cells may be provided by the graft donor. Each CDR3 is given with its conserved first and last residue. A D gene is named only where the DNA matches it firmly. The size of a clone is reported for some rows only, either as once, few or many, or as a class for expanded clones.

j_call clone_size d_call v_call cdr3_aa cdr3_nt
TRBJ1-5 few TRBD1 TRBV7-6 CASSSGTGGLSNQPQHF TGTGCCAGCAGCTCTGGGACAGGGGGTCTGAGCAATCAGCCCCAGCATTTT
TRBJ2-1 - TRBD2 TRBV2 CASRSGKAGTSGSYEQFF TGTGCCAGCAGATCGGGAAAGGCCGGGACTAGCGGGAGCTATGAGCAGTTCTTC
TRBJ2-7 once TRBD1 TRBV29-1 CSVEVTGTYEQYF TGCAGCGTTGAAGTGACAGGGACCTACGAGCAGTACTTC
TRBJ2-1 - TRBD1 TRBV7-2 CASSFSQGALEQFF TGTGCCAGCAGTTTTTCGCAGGGGGCTTTGGAGCAGTTCTTC
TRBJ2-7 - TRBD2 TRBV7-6 CASSPGTSSYEQYF TGTGCCAGCAGCCCCGGGACTAGCTCCTACGAGCAGTACTTC
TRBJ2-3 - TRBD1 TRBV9 CASSVEGQGRDTQYF TGTGCCAGCAGCGTAGAGGGACAGGGGCGAGATACGCAGTATTTT
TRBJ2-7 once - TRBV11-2 CASSLDGSGYLSYEQYF TGTGCCAGCAGCTTAGATGGGAGCGGGTACCTCTCCTACGAGCAGTACTTC
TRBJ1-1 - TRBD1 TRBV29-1 CSVDGQGATEAFF TGCAGCGTTGATGGACAGGGGGCCACTGAAGCTTTCTTT
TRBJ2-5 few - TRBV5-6 CASSLGDQETQYF TGTGCCAGCAGCTTAGGGGACCAAGAGACCCAGTACTTC
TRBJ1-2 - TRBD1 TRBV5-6 CASSRLRDRGQDGYTF TGTGCCAGCAGCCGACTTAGAGACAGGGGGCAAGATGGCTACACCTTC
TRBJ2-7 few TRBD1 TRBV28 CASAPGQGPYEQYF TGTGCCAGCGCCCCGGGACAGGGCCCCTACGAGCAGTACTTC
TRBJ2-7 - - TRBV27 CASSLSATGSYEQYF TGTGCCAGCAGTTTATCGGCGACAGGAAGCTACGAGCAGTACTTC
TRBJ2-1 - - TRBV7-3 CASSLSGQSYNEQFF TGTGCCAGCAGCTTATCAGGACAGTCCTACAATGAGCAGTTCTTC
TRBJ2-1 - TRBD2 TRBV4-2 CASSPRTSGRNYEQFF TGTGCCAGCAGCCCTAGGACTAGCGGGAGGAACTATGAGCAGTTCTTC
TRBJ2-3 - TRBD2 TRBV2 CASSDGLAGGPRDTQYF TGTGCCAGCAGCGATGGACTAGCGGGAGGGCCGAGAGATACGCAGTATTTT
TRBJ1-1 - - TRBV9 CASSVPTGSQQNTEAFF TGTGCCAGCAGCGTACCCACAGGTTCTCAGCAGAACACTGAAGCTTTCTTT